Listed below are T cell receptor beta chains from one sample, sequenced in a study of cytomegalovirus exposure and HLA in healthy donors. The data were produced by immunoSEQ multiplex PCR, yet TCRdb's version contains in-frame clones alone and is incomplete. The sample includes some 160,000 clones, around 77% seen only once; the top ten take 2% to 2.5%. The specimen was PBMCs. Receptors originate from a man aged 55 to 70 in good health and CMV-seronegative. CDR3s include the opening cysteine and the closing phenylalanine or tryptophan. Fields, in order: J gene, V gene, clone size, D gene, CDR3 protein, CDR3 DNA. A D gene is named only where the DNA matches it firmly. Expanded clones are given a class, and other clones once, few, many or no size at all.

j_call: TRBJ2-7; v_call: TRBV5-4; clone_size: -; d_call: -; cdr3_aa: CASSLGGRTPSYEQYF; cdr3_nt: TGTGCCAGCAGCTTGGGGGGGCGGACACCGAGTTACGAGCAGTACTTC
j_call: TRBJ1-6; v_call: TRBV11-2; clone_size: -; d_call: -; cdr3_aa: CASSSHPAGRLNSPLHF; cdr3_nt: TGTGCCAGCAGCTCCCACCCCGCGGGACGGCTAAATTCACCCCTCCACTTT
j_call: TRBJ1-3; v_call: TRBV19; clone_size: -; d_call: -; cdr3_aa: CATYSARQSSGNTIYF; cdr3_nt: TGTGCCACGTACTCCGCCCGACAGAGCTCTGGAAACACCATATATTTT
j_call: TRBJ2-7; v_call: TRBV4-1; clone_size: -; d_call: TRBD1; cdr3_aa: CASSPRDSERYEQYF; cdr3_nt: TGCGCCAGCAGCCCCCGGGACAGCGAGAGGTACGAGCAGTACTTC
j_call: TRBJ1-2; v_call: TRBV29-1; clone_size: -; d_call: -; cdr3_aa: CSVETSVWGYTF; cdr3_nt: TGCAGCGTTGAAACGAGTGTCTGGGGCTACACCTTC
j_call: TRBJ2-7; v_call: TRBV7-2; clone_size: -; d_call: TRBD2; cdr3_aa: CASSPAGGFDEQYF; cdr3_nt: TGTGCCAGCAGCCCGGCGGGAGGGTTCGACGAGCAGTACTTC
j_call: TRBJ1-1; v_call: TRBV5-1; clone_size: -; d_call: -; cdr3_aa: CASSNPGLPEAFF; cdr3_nt: TGCGCCAGCAGCAATCCAGGGTTACCTGAAGCTTTCTTT
j_call: TRBJ1-3; v_call: TRBV5-8; clone_size: -; d_call: TRBD1; cdr3_aa: CASSPTGDSLMLSGNTIYF; cdr3_nt: TGTGCCAGCAGCCCTACCGGGGACAGTTTGATGCTATCTGGAAACACCATATATTTT
j_call: TRBJ1-4; v_call: TRBV7-9; clone_size: many; d_call: TRBD1; cdr3_aa: CASSFAGQAKKLFF; cdr3_nt: TGTGCCAGCAGCTTCGCGGGACAGGCCAAAAAACTGTTTTTT
j_call: TRBJ2-4; v_call: TRBV13; clone_size: -; d_call: TRBD2; cdr3_aa: CASSRSGRLNIQYF; cdr3_nt: TGTGCCAGCAGCCGTAGCGGGAGATTGAACATTCAGTACTTC
j_call: TRBJ1-5; v_call: TRBV5-1; clone_size: -; d_call: -; cdr3_aa: CASSFEGDQPQHF; cdr3_nt: TGCGCCAGCAGCTTCGAGGGGGATCAGCCCCAGCATTTT
j_call: TRBJ2-1; v_call: TRBV29-1; clone_size: -; d_call: TRBD2; cdr3_aa: CSVESAGGHNEQFF; cdr3_nt: TGCAGCGTTGAGTCAGCGGGAGGTCACAATGAGCAGTTCTTC
j_call: TRBJ2-2; v_call: TRBV7-8; clone_size: -; d_call: TRBD1; cdr3_aa: CASSLGQSNTGELFF; cdr3_nt: TGTGCCAGCAGCCTGGGACAGTCGAACACCGGGGAGCTGTTTTTT
j_call: TRBJ2-7; v_call: TRBV5-1; clone_size: -; d_call: TRBD1; cdr3_aa: CASSLRTGSYEQYF; cdr3_nt: TGCGCCAGCAGCTTAAGGACAGGGTCCTACGAGCAGTACTTC
j_call: TRBJ2-7; v_call: TRBV5-1; clone_size: -; d_call: TRBD1; cdr3_aa: CASRTGPEGEQYF; cdr3_nt: TGCGCCAGCAGGACAGGGCCTGAGGGCGAGCAGTACTTC
j_call: TRBJ1-1; v_call: TRBV29-1; clone_size: -; d_call: TRBD1; cdr3_aa: CSVVRTGGSGAFF; cdr3_nt: TGCAGCGTGGTACGGACAGGGGGATCGGGAGCTTTCTTT
j_call: TRBJ2-7; v_call: TRBV7-2; clone_size: once; d_call: TRBD2; cdr3_aa: CASSLGTSGRPLEQYF; cdr3_nt: TGTGCCAGCAGCTTAGGGACTAGCGGGAGACCGCTCGAGCAGTACTTC
j_call: TRBJ2-5; v_call: TRBV7-6; clone_size: -; d_call: -; cdr3_aa: CASRAQRGREETQYF; cdr3_nt: TGTGCCAGCAGGGCACAAAGGGGTAGGGAAGAGACCCAGTACTTC
j_call: TRBJ1-4; v_call: TRBV10-3; clone_size: -; d_call: -; cdr3_aa: CAISASPTGSGEKLFF; cdr3_nt: TGTGCCATCAGTGCCTCCCCAACAGGGTCGGGCGAAAAACTGTTTTTT
j_call: TRBJ2-7; v_call: TRBV28; clone_size: -; d_call: TRBD1; cdr3_aa: CASATSGQFLEQYF; cdr3_nt: TGTGCCAGCGCTACCTCGGGACAGTTCCTCGAGCAGTACTTC
j_call: TRBJ2-1; v_call: TRBV5-4; clone_size: -; d_call: -; cdr3_aa: CANRLMGAGEQFF; cdr3_nt: TGTGCCAACCGCCTAATGGGAGCCGGTGAGCAGTTCTTC
j_call: TRBJ2-5; v_call: TRBV20-1; clone_size: -; d_call: -; cdr3_aa: CSESEQETQYF; cdr3_nt: TGCAGCGAGAGCGAGCAAGAGACCCAGTACTTC
j_call: TRBJ2-4; v_call: TRBV9; clone_size: -; d_call: TRBD2; cdr3_aa: CASGTSSGDIQYF; cdr3_nt: TGTGCCAGCGGTACTAGCAGCGGGGACATTCAGTACTTC
j_call: TRBJ2-1; v_call: TRBV7-9; clone_size: -; d_call: TRBD2; cdr3_aa: CASSLVGSGNEQFF; cdr3_nt: TGTGCCAGCAGCTTAGTTGGTAGCGGGAATGAGCAGTTCTTC
j_call: TRBJ1-4; v_call: TRBV5-5; clone_size: -; d_call: -; cdr3_aa: CASSLEGGNEKLFF; cdr3_nt: TGTGCCAGCAGCTTGGAAGGGGGAAATGAAAAACTGTTTTTT
j_call: TRBJ1-2; v_call: TRBV4-2; clone_size: few; d_call: -; cdr3_aa: CASSLGGFGYTF; cdr3_nt: TGTGCCAGCAGCCTCGGGGGGTTTGGCTACACCTTC
j_call: TRBJ1-4; v_call: TRBV5-3; clone_size: -; d_call: -; cdr3_aa: CARSFQGWQEKLFF; cdr3_nt: TGTGCCAGAAGCTTTCAGGGTTGGCAGGAAAAACTGTTTTTT
j_call: TRBJ2-1; v_call: TRBV5-1; clone_size: -; d_call: -; cdr3_aa: CASSLVRGSAQFF; cdr3_nt: TGCGCCAGCAGCTTGGTAAGGGGTAGTGCGCAGTTCTTC
j_call: TRBJ1-1; v_call: TRBV19; clone_size: -; d_call: -; cdr3_aa: CASKAESGRDFTEAFF; cdr3_nt: TGTGCCAGCAAAGCTGAAAGTGGCAGGGATTTCACTGAAGCTTTCTTT
j_call: TRBJ2-1; v_call: TRBV6-1; clone_size: -; d_call: -; cdr3_aa: CASSRRGGRNNEQFF; cdr3_nt: TGTGCCAGCAGTCGGCGGGGTGGAAGGAACAATGAGCAGTTCTTC
j_call: TRBJ2-5; v_call: TRBV18; clone_size: -; d_call: TRBD1; cdr3_aa: CASSPRDRDGTQYF; cdr3_nt: TGTGCCAGCTCACCACGAGACAGGGATGGGACCCAGTACTTC
j_call: TRBJ2-3; v_call: TRBV6-1; clone_size: few; d_call: TRBD2; cdr3_aa: CASGFSGAGTDTQYF; cdr3_nt: TGTGCCAGTGGGTTTAGCGGGGCAGGCACAGATACGCAGTATTTT
j_call: TRBJ2-7; v_call: TRBV6-1; clone_size: -; d_call: -; cdr3_aa: CASSEPGDGAYEQYF; cdr3_nt: TGTGCCAGCAGTGAACCGGGGGACGGCGCCTACGAGCAGTACTTC
j_call: TRBJ2-3; v_call: TRBV30; clone_size: -; d_call: TRBD1; cdr3_aa: CAWTTGGTDTQYF; cdr3_nt: TGTGCCTGGACCACAGGGGGCACAGATACGCAGTATTTT
j_call: TRBJ2-7; v_call: TRBV7-9; clone_size: -; d_call: TRBD1; cdr3_aa: CASSLRRGTVIYEQYF; cdr3_nt: TGTGCCAGCAGCTTAAGGCGTGGGACAGTGATCTACGAGCAGTACTTC
j_call: TRBJ1-1; v_call: TRBV5-6; clone_size: -; d_call: -; cdr3_aa: CASSLDLDTEAFF; cdr3_nt: TGTGCCAGCAGCTTGGATCTTGACACTGAAGCTTTCTTT
j_call: TRBJ2-7; v_call: TRBV19; clone_size: -; d_call: -; cdr3_aa: CASRGRDNYEQYF; cdr3_nt: TGTGCCAGTAGGGGCCGGGACAATTACGAGCAGTACTTC
j_call: TRBJ2-1; v_call: TRBV5-1; clone_size: -; d_call: TRBD2; cdr3_aa: CASSPGTRDEQFF; cdr3_nt: TGCGCCAGCAGCCCCGGGACTAGGGATGAGCAGTTCTTC
j_call: TRBJ2-7; v_call: TRBV5-4; clone_size: few; d_call: -; cdr3_aa: CASRTPGDLYEQYF; cdr3_nt: TGTGCCAGCAGAACCCCAGGGGATCTCTACGAGCAGTACTTC
j_call: TRBJ2-3; v_call: TRBV5-1; clone_size: once; d_call: TRBD1; cdr3_aa: CASSLRGTGGDTQYF; cdr3_nt: TGCGCCAGCAGCTTGAGGGGGACAGGGGGAGATACGCAGTATTTT
j_call: TRBJ2-7; v_call: TRBV7-2; clone_size: -; d_call: -; cdr3_aa: CASSPGLEQYF; cdr3_nt: TGTGCCAGCAGCCCGGGTCTCGAGCAGTACTTC
j_call: TRBJ1-2; v_call: TRBV18; clone_size: -; d_call: -; cdr3_aa: CASSPGTRNGYPF; cdr3_nt: TGTGCCAGCTCACCAGGGACAAGGAACGGCTACCCCTTC
j_call: TRBJ1-2; v_call: TRBV15; clone_size: -; d_call: TRBD1; cdr3_aa: CATSRDSTGSHGYTF; cdr3_nt: TGTGCCACCAGCAGAGACTCGACAGGGAGCCATGGCTACACCTTC
j_call: TRBJ1-1; v_call: TRBV11-2; clone_size: -; d_call: -; cdr3_aa: CASSWGQGVNTEAFF; cdr3_nt: TGTGCCAGCAGCTGGGGGCAGGGTGTGAACACTGAAGCTTTCTTT
j_call: TRBJ2-7; v_call: TRBV16; clone_size: few; d_call: TRBD1; cdr3_aa: CASSQSGTGRDEQYF; cdr3_nt: TGTGCCAGCAGCCAATCCGGGACAGGGCGCGACGAGCAGTACTTC
j_call: TRBJ1-2; v_call: TRBV29-1; clone_size: -; d_call: -; cdr3_aa: CSVGEENYGYTF; cdr3_nt: TGCAGCGTTGGAGAGGAGAACTATGGCTACACCTTC
j_call: TRBJ2-7; v_call: TRBV12-5; clone_size: -; d_call: -; cdr3_aa: CASGRQTGKDEQYF; cdr3_nt: TGTGCTAGTGGTCGCCAAACAGGGAAGGACGAGCAGTACTTC
j_call: TRBJ1-2; v_call: TRBV4-1; clone_size: -; d_call: -; cdr3_aa: CASSQVYQGNGYTF; cdr3_nt: TGCGCCAGCAGCCAAGTCTATCAGGGTAATGGCTACACCTTC
j_call: TRBJ2-6; v_call: TRBV7-2; clone_size: -; d_call: -; cdr3_aa: CASSPEGTRAGANVLTF; cdr3_nt: TGTGCCAGCAGCCCTGAAGGTACTAGGGCTGGGGCCAACGTCCTGACTTTC
j_call: TRBJ2-7; v_call: TRBV7-9; clone_size: once; d_call: TRBD1; cdr3_aa: CASSLQGTGGYEQYF; cdr3_nt: TGTGCCAGCAGCTTACAGGGGACAGGGGGGTACGAGCAGTACTTC
j_call: TRBJ1-1; v_call: TRBV29-1; clone_size: -; d_call: -; cdr3_aa: CSVEPGTEAFF; cdr3_nt: TGCAGCGTTGAGCCAGGTACTGAAGCTTTCTTT
j_call: TRBJ1-2; v_call: TRBV19; clone_size: few; d_call: -; cdr3_aa: CASSKQGGSYGYTF; cdr3_nt: TGTGCCAGTAGTAAACAGGGTGGGAGCTATGGCTACACCTTC
j_call: TRBJ2-1; v_call: TRBV5-5; clone_size: once; d_call: -; cdr3_aa: CASSREGGRNEQFF; cdr3_nt: TGTGCCAGCAGCAGGGAGGGGGGCCGCAATGAGCAGTTCTTC
j_call: TRBJ1-5; v_call: TRBV6-1; clone_size: -; d_call: -; cdr3_aa: CASSESGGRHQPQHF; cdr3_nt: TGTGCCAGCAGTGAGTCGGGGGGTCGTCATCAGCCCCAGCATTTT